The 25 T cell receptor beta chains below come from one sample, sequenced in a study of blood T cell repertoires in COVID-19. The table came from immunoSEQ multiplex PCR; TCRdb's copy has only in-frame clones and leaves some out. This sample carries 250,000 to 400,000 clones, 85% of them seen once, and the ten largest clones take around 1.9%. Sequencing input: PBMCs or T cells enriched from blood (not recorded which). The origin of the receptors is a woman in her twenties or thirties who had been exposed to COVID-19.

This chain connects TRBV28 to TRBJ1-1; 8 bases fit TRBD1. CDR1 is MDHEN and CDR2 is SYDVKM in the germline V gene. The CDR3 runs 15 residues. The trim removed 8 bases at V and 3 bases at J, leaving 11 bases unmatched. CDR3 sequence: CASLGQGFSDTEAFF. DNA for the CDR3: TGTGCCAGCCTAGGACAGGGTTTCTCGGACACTGAAGCTTTCTTT.

The V and J genes are TRBV3-1 (or the pseudogene TRBV3-2) and TRBJ2-7, with TRBD2 identical over 8 bases. Trimming took 4 bases from V and 6 from J; bases not matched to a gene: 11. This CDR3 spans 15 amino acids. CDR1 is LGHDT, CDR2 YNNKEL, per germline (reference sequence). CDR3 region: CASSPPGRAGGEQYF. CDR3 sequence (DNA): TGTGCCAGCAGCCCACCCGGGAGGGCCGGGGGCGAGCAGTACTTC.

The gene calls are TRBV3-1 (or the pseudogene TRBV3-2) and TRBJ1-2; 7 nucleotides align to TRBD1. Germline values: CDR1 LGHDT, CDR2 YNNKEL (reference sequence). This CDR3 has 13 amino acids. V lost 4 bases, J lost 6 bases, and 5 bases stayed unmatched. As DNA, the CDR3 is TGTGCCAGCAGCCTAATGACAGGGAATGGCTACACCTTC. Its translation: CASSLMTGNGYTF.

CDR3 sequence reads: CASSQEPRAYGYTF. The CDR3 coding sequence is TGTGCCAGCAGCCAAGAGCCCAGGGCGTATGGCTACACCTTC. The chain employs TRBV14 and TRBJ1-2; TRBD1 is a possible D gene (5 bases). This CDR3 spans 14 amino acids. CDR1 SGHDN and CDR2 FVKESK come from the germline V gene. The V end was cut by 0 bases, the J end by 5 bases, with 10 bases between.

This clone has more than one count but fewer than ten. V usage is TRBV27 and J usage is TRBJ1-2; 7 bases agree with TRBD1. The germline CDR1 and CDR2 sequences are MNHEY and SMNVEV (reference sequence). The CDR3 sequence is 14 residues long. V trimming: 5 bases; J trimming: 4 bases; junction bases outside the gene matches: 7. The CDR3 protein is CASSNDRAAYGYTF. CDR3 in DNA: TGTGCCAGCAGTAACGACAGGGCCGCCTATGGCTACACCTTC.

The gene calls are TRBV4-2 and TRBJ1-5; TRBD1 is a possible D gene (6 bases). With 4 bases removed from V and 7 bases from J, the gap between germline ends came to 14 bases. CDR1 and CDR2 from the germline V gene are LGHNA and YNFKEQ. The CDR3 runs 14 residues. The CDR3 spells CASSRAGARQPQHF. In nucleotides, the CDR3 is TGTGCCAGCAGCCGGGCAGGGGCTAGGCAGCCCCAGCATTTT.

CDR3 bases: TGTGCCAGCAGCTTAGATTCCGGGGTTGGCTACACCTTC. It translates to CASSLDSGVGYTF. The gene calls are TRBV7-3 and TRBJ1-2; D uncertain. Trimming cost V 2 bases and J 7 bases, with 11 bases left between them. Germline CDR1 SGHTA, CDR2 FQGTGA. The CDR3 contains 13 residues.

This clone was observed a single time. Germline is not matched at one junction end, which may reflect a read error. The CDR3 DNA follows: TGTGCCAGCAGCCTAGACAGGGCCACTGAAGCTTTCTTT. This gives the protein CASSLDRATEAFF. The chain employs TRBV11-2 and TRBJ1-1; TRBD1 matches at 7 bases. The CDR3 extends over 13 amino acids. CDR1 and CDR2 (germline): SGHAT, FQNNGV.

Only one count was recorded for this clone. The J gene is TRBJ1-2, the V gene TRBV5-5; D is perhaps TRBD1 (6 bases). Trimming took 1 base from V and 8 from J, leaving 12 bases between them. Germline CDR1 SGHKS, CDR2 YYEKEE (reference sequence). The CDR3 is 13 residues long. CDR3: CASSLPDGGGYTF. CDR3 nucleotide sequence: TGTGCCAGCAGCTTGCCGGATGGGGGCGGCTACACCTTC.

The rearrangement uses TRBV4-3 and TRBJ1-5; D gene uncertain. The V end was cut by 0 bases, the J end by 1 base, with 7 bases between. The CDR3 runs 15 residues. Per germline, CDR1 LGHNA and CDR2 YSLEER. The CDR3: CASSQDAGSNQPQHF. CDR3 DNA: TGCGCCAGCAGCCAAGACGCGGGAAGCAATCAGCCCCAGCATTTT.

This chain joins TRBV7-2 and TRBJ2-7, with 9 positions matching TRBD1. CDR1 is SGHTA, CDR2 FQGNSA, per germline. The CDR3 is 14 amino acids. Trimming at V came to 5 bases and at J to 5 bases, leaving 7 bases not matched to a gene. This CDR3 is CASSGTGGKNEQYF. The CDR3 nucleotides are TGTGCCAGCAGCGGAACAGGGGGCAAGAACGAGCAGTACTTC.

The chain employs TRBV4-1 and TRBJ2-5, with 8 bases that match TRBD2. Germline assignment: CDR1 MGHRA and CDR2 YSYEKL. After removal of 1 base from V and 1 base from J, the junction contained 8 bases not matched to a gene. The CDR3 is 17 residues long. CDR3 protein: CASSQAGSSGTQETQYF. CDR3 nucleotides: TGCGCCAGCAGCCAAGCGGGCAGTAGCGGGACCCAAGAGACCCAGTACTTC.

Written as DNA, the CDR3 is TGTGCCAGTAGTATAGATAGCGGGGGAGCGGAGACCCAGTACTTC. Translating gives CASSIDSGGAETQYF. The chain has TRBV19 and TRBJ2-5; TRBD2 aligns across 9 bases. Germline assignment: CDR1 LNHDA and CDR2 SQIVND (reference sequence). This CDR3 spans 15 amino acids. V shed 0 bases, J shed 5 bases, and the junction held 4 bases outside the gene matches. The full variable domain, its missing parts supplied by reference TRBV19 and TRBJ2-5, is DGGITQSPKYLFRKEGQNVTLSCEQNLNHDAMYWYRQDPGQGLRLIYYSQIVNDFQKGDIAEGYSVSREKKESFPLTVTSAQKNPTAFYLCASSIDSGGAETQYFGPGTRLLVL.

This clone appeared a few times. The J gene is TRBJ1-2, the V gene TRBV29-1; D perhaps matches TRBD1 (6 bases). The V end lost 3 bases, the J end lost 7 bases, and 12 bases lay between the germline ends. CDR3 length: 12 amino acids. CDR1 is SQVTM and CDR2 is ANQGSEA in the germline V gene. The DNA for the CDR3 is TGCAGCGTTGATCTAGGGGGGGGTGGCTACACCTTC. It translates to CSVDLGGGGYTF.

The chain is built from TRBV4-3 and TRBJ1-5; maybe TRBD1 (5 bases). Germline CDR1 reads LGHNA; CDR2 reads YSLEER. V lost 4 bases, J lost 1 base, and 20 bases lay in between. The CDR3 is 18 amino acids. As DNA, the CDR3 is TGCGCCAGCAGCCGAGAAGTTCAAATAGACAGAAGCAATCAGCCCCAGCATTTT. It yields the protein CASSREVQIDRSNQPQHF.

The V and J genes are TRBV12-3 or TRBV12-4 and TRBJ1-1; D is unclear. CDR3 length: 13 residues. Trimming stripped 6 bases from V and 7 bases from J, with 15 bases between. The CDR3 region is CASSPTSPLEAFF. The CDR3 nucleotides are TGTGCCAGCAGCCCCACGTCCCCACTTGAAGCTTTCTTT.

The chain employs TRBV27 and TRBJ1-5; perhaps TRBD1 as D (6 bases). The CDR3 spans 13 residues. The germline V gene has CDR1 MNHEY and CDR2 SMNVEV (reference sequence). Deletions cut 6 bases from V and 5 bases from J, with 11 bases between. The CDR3 is CASRRGYDQPQHF. Written as DNA, the CDR3 is TGTGCCAGCAGGAGGGGGTATGATCAGCCCCAGCATTTT.

Note on this clone: This same CDR3 is encoded by further DNA sequences in the sample. V and J are TRBV7-2 and TRBJ1-4; 11 bases are a match to TRBD1. There are 15 residues in the CDR3. Per germline, CDR1 SGHTA and CDR2 FQGNSA. V was clipped by 2 bases and J by 10 bases; unmatched bases: 6. The CDR3 loop reads CASSLSGQGVGKLFF. The CDR3 DNA is TGTGCCAGCAGCTTATCGGGACAGGGGGTGGGAAAACTGTTTTTT.

The count of this clone is one. This chain joins TRBV19 and TRBJ1-1, with 7 bases lining up with TRBD1. Germline V CDR1 and CDR2: LNHDA, SQIVND (reference sequence). Unmatched junction bases numbered 3, after V lost 7 bases and J lost 4 bases. CDR3 size: 12 residues. The CDR3 DNA reads TGTGCCAGTAAAGACAGGGCCACTGAAGCTTTCTTT. The encoded protein is CASKDRATEAFF.

The rearrangement uses TRBV12-3 or TRBV12-4 and TRBJ2-2, with unresolved D. This CDR3 is built from 12 residues. Trimming removed 6 bases at V and 7 bases at J, with 9 bases between. The CDR3 sequence is CASRNPDGELFF. The CDR3, as DNA: TGTGCCAGCAGAAATCCAGACGGGGAGCTGTTTTTT.

CDR3 nucleotide sequence: TGTGCCAGCAGCCAAGGGAGTGGTAGCGGGGGCGAGCAGTACTTC. Translation: CASSQGSGSGGEQYF. The rearrangement joins TRBV4-2 to TRBJ2-7, with 9 bases fitting TRBD2. Germline V gene data show CDR1 as LGHNA and CDR2 as YNFKEQ. V lost 1 base to trimming and J lost 6 bases; unmatched junction nucleotides: 7. The CDR3 is 15 residues long.

J is TRBJ2-5 and V is TRBV6-6; 13 bases agree with TRBD2. The germline V gene encodes CDR1 MNHNY and CDR2 SVGAGI (reference sequence). This CDR3 spans 15 amino acids. With V trimmed by 4 bases and J by 3 bases, 2 bases remained unmatched. CDR3 DNA: TGTGCCAGCAGTTGGGGGACTAGCGGGGAAGAGACCCAGTACTTC. Translated, it gives CASSWGTSGEETQYF.

The rearrangement joins TRBV19 to TRBJ1-2, with D possibly matching TRBD1 (5 bases). The CDR3 runs to 14 residues. The V and J ends lost 6 bases and 0 bases respectively, with 11 bases between them. Germline-derived CDR1 and CDR2 are LNHDA and SQIVND (reference sequence). CDR3 nucleotides: TGTGCCAGTAGCTTGACAGCTTCTAACTATGGCTACACCTTC. It translates to CASSLTASNYGYTF.

Worth noting for this clone: The same CDR3 also results from other DNA sequences found in this sample. The chain uses TRBV7-2 and TRBJ1-5; possibly TRBD1 for D (5 bases). The V gene's germline CDR1 is SGHTA and CDR2 FQGNSA. This CDR3 region has 15 residues. Trimming removed 2 bases at V and 0 bases at J, with 8 bases between. CDR3 sequence: CASSLQGNSNQPQHF. As DNA, the CDR3 is TGTGCCAGCAGCTTACAGGGAAATAGCAATCAGCCCCAGCATTTT.

In this sample, this clone turned up a few times. The chain uses TRBV5-4 and TRBJ1-2; a weak D match, TRBD1 (5 bases). The CDR3 totals 14 residues. The V end was cut by 1 base, the J end by 4 bases, with 11 bases between. Germline assignment: CDR1 SGHNT and CDR2 YYREEE (reference sequence). The CDR3 loop is CASSLSQGVYGYTF. As DNA, the CDR3 is TGTGCCAGCAGCTTGAGCCAGGGTGTCTATGGCTACACCTTC. Filled out from reference TRBV5-4 and TRBJ1-2, the complete variable domain reads ETGVTQSPTHLIKTRGQQVTLRCSSQSGHNTVSWYQQALGQGPQFIFQYYREEENGRGNFPPRFSGLQFPNYSSELNVNALELDDSALYLCASSLSQGVYGYTFGSGTRLTVV.